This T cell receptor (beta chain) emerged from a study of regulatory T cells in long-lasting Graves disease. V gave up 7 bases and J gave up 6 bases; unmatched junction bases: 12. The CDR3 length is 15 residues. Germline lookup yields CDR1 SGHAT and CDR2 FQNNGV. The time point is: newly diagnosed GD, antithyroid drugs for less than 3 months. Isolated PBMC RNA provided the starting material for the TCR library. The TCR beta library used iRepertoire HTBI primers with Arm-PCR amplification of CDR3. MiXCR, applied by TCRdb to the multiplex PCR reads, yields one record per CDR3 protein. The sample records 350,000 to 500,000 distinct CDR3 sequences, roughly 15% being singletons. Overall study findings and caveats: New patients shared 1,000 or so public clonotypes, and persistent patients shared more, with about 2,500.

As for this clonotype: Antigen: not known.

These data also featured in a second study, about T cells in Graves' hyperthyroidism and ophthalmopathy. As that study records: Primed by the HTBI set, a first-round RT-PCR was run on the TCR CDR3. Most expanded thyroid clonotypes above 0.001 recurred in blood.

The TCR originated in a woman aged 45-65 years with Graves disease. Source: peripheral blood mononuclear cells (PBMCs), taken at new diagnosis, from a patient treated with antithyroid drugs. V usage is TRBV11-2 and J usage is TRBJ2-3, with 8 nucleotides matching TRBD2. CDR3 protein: CASISTSGRGDTQYF. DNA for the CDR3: TGTGCCAGCATCAGTACTAGCGGACGCGGGGATACGCAGTATTTT.